A selection of T cell receptor beta chains follows, all from one sample in a study of T cell responses to AZD1222 COVID-19 vaccine. This table comes from immunoSEQ multiplex PCR, and its TCRdb copy is limited to in-frame clones, with some not included. The table has roughly 140,000 clones, 90% to 95% seen once. Material: peripheral blood, obtained on day 0 of MenACWY control vaccination. Every receptor here comes from an adult in good health. CDR3s include the opening cysteine and the closing phenylalanine or tryptophan. A D gene is named only where the DNA matches it firmly. A clone size is listed for some rows: how often the clone was seen (once, few, many), or a class if it is expanded.

14	TRBD1	TRBV19	TRBJ1-1	NA	CASSIEGRGGKAFF	TGTGCCAGTAGTATAGAAGGCAGGGGGGGAAAAGCTTTCTTT
15	NA	TRBV5-4	TRBJ2-2	NA	CASSLRGAGTGELFF	TGTGCCAGCAGCTTAAGGGGGGCAGGGACCGGGGAGCTGTTTTTT
15	NA	TRBV21-1	TRBJ1-1	NA	CASSKRGQGGTEAFF	TGTGCCAGCAGCAAACGGGGACAGGGAGGGACTGAAGCTTTCTTT
12	NA	TRBV7-9	TRBJ1-1	NA	CASSLGGLEAFF	TGTGCCAGCAGCTTAGGGGGGCTTGAAGCTTTCTTT
15	TRBD1	TRBV3-1/TRBV3-2	TRBJ1-2	NA	CASSQGRGSSYGYTF	TGTGCCAGCAGCCAGGGCAGGGGGTCTTCTTACGGCTACACCTTC
15	TRBD2	TRBV9	TRBJ2-1	NA	CASSVELADYNEQFF	TGTGCCAGCAGCGTAGAACTAGCGGATTACAATGAGCAGTTCTTC
15	NA	TRBV5-6	TRBJ1-3	NA	CASSSVGGTGNTIYF	TGTGCCAGCAGCTCAGTCGGGGGAACTGGAAACACCATATATTTT
13	NA	TRBV3-1/TRBV3-2	TRBJ1-1	NA	CASSRKPGLEAFF	TGTGCCAGCAGCCGAAAACCCGGGCTTGAAGCTTTCTTT
12	NA	TRBV2	TRBJ2-1	few	CASRSTANEQFF	TGTGCCAGCAGATCGACCGCCAATGAGCAGTTCTTC
20	TRBD2	TRBV18	TRBJ2-1	NA	CASSQQLGTSGRSSYNEQFF	TGTGCCAGCTCACAACAACTCGGGACTAGCGGGAGGAGCTCCTACAATGAGCAGTTCTTC
17	TRBD1	TRBV5-4	TRBJ2-2	once	CASSPLEGAVNTGELFF	TGTGCCAGCAGCCCCCTTGAGGGGGCCGTGAACACCGGGGAGCTGTTTTTT
14	NA	TRBV7-9	TRBJ1-1	NA	CASSLEQTGPEAFF	TGTGCCAGCAGCTTAGAACAGACCGGACCTGAAGCTTTCTTT
13	NA	TRBV19	TRBJ2-5	NA	CASRVSPQETQYF	TGTGCCAGTAGGGTTTCGCCTCAAGAGACCCAGTACTTC
14	TRBD1	TRBV6-5	TRBJ2-7	NA	CASSRGGKSYEQYF	TGTGCCAGCTCCAGAGGGGGCAAGTCCTACGAGCAGTACTTC
15	NA	TRBV4-1	TRBJ1-2	NA	CASSPVNWGDYGYTF	TGCGCCAGCAGCCCCGTCAATTGGGGCGACTATGGCTACACCTTC
16	TRBD2	TRBV27	TRBJ2-2	NA	CASSGLALRDTGELFF	TGTGCCAGCTCGGGACTAGCGTTGCGGGACACCGGGGAGCTGTTTTTT
14	NA	TRBV5-1	TRBJ1-2	NA	CASSLAYRGGGYTF	TGCGCCAGCAGCTTGGCCTATAGGGGAGGTGGCTACACCTTC
14	NA	TRBV9	TRBJ2-3	NA	CASSVAGSADTQYF	TGTGCCAGCAGCGTAGCGGGCAGCGCAGATACGCAGTATTTT
14	NA	TRBV6-4	TRBJ2-3	NA	CASSDSRGADTQYF	TGTGCCAGCAGCGACTCTAGAGGGGCAGATACGCAGTATTTT
15	TRBD2	TRBV10-1	TRBJ2-5	NA	CASSDGTSGQETQYF	TGCGCCAGCAGTGACGGGACTAGCGGGCAAGAGACCCAGTACTTC
15	TRBD1	TRBV30	TRBJ1-2	NA	CAWSVAPDREVGYTF	TGTGCCTGGAGTGTAGCCCCCGACAGGGAAGTTGGCTACACCTTC
14	NA	TRBV15	TRBJ1-4	many	CATSRDVGFEKLFF	TGTGCCACCAGCAGAGATGTAGGGTTTGAAAAACTGTTTTTT
14	TRBD1	TRBV5-4	TRBJ1-4	NA	CASSSTGGREKLFF	TGTGCCAGCAGCTCGACAGGGGGCCGTGAAAAACTGTTTTTT
13	NA	TRBV5-1	TRBJ1-2	once	CASSPDVHYGYTF	TGCGCCAGCAGCCCTGACGTACACTATGGCTACACCTTC
11	TRBD1	TRBV12-3/TRBV12-4	TRBJ1-1	once	CASSPTGVAFF	TGTGCCAGCAGTCCGACAGGGGTAGCTTTCTTT
16	NA	TRBV7-9	TRBJ1-5	NA	CASSLVGGPSNQPQHF	TGTGCCAGCAGCTTAGTGGGGGGGCCTAGCAATCAGCCCCAGCATTTT